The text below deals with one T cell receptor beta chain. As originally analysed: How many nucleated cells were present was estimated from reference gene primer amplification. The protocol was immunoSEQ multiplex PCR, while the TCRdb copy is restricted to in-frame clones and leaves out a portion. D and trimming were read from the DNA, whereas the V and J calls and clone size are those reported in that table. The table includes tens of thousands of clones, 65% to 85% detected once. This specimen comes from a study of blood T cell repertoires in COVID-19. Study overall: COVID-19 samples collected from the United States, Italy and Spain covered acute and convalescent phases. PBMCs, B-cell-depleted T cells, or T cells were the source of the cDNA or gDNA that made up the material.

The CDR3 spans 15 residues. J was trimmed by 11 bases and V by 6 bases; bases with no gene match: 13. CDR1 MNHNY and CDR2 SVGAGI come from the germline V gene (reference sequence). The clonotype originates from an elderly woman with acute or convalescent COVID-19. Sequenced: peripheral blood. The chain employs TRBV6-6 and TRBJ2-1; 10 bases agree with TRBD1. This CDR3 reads CASSPGGDRGLQQFF. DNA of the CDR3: TGTGCCAGCAGCCCCGGGGGGGACAGGGGTTTACAGCAGTTCTTC.